This TCR beta chain emerged from a study of blood T cell repertoires in COVID-19. Looking at the study overall: Samples representing acute and convalescent COVID-19 were sourced from the United States, Italy and Spain. From T cells, B-cell-depleted T cells, or PBMCs came the material, which was cDNA or gDNA.

V shed 5 bases and J 8 bases; nucleotides not matched to a gene: 5. The CDR3 runs 12 residues. Authors' data handling: Reference gene primer amplification gave nucleated cell count estimates. Generated by immunoSEQ multiplex PCR, the TCRdb table keeps only in-frame clones and is missing some. Clonal size and the V and J genes are those of that table, whereas D and trimming came from the DNA. The sample lists fewer than 300,000 clones, about nine tenths occurring once. Those enrolled in Seattle joined during active infection and were followed longitudinally afterward. Material: peripheral blood. This TCR derives from a woman aged 25 to 39 with COVID-19, enrolled during active disease. The chain employs TRBV12-3 or TRBV12-4 and TRBJ1-2, with 7 positions matching TRBD1. The CDR3 loop is CASSATGVGYTF. DNA of the CDR3: TGTGCCAGCAGTGCTACAGGGGTCGGCTACACCTTC.